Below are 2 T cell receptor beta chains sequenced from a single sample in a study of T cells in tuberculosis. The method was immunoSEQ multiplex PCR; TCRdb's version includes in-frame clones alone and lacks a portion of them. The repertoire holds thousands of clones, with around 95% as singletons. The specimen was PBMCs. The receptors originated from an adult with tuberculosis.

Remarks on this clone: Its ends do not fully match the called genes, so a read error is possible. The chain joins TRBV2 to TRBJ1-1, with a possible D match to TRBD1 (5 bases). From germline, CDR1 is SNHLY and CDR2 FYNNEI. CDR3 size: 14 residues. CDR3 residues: CASSVGAVKTEAFF. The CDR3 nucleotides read TGTGCCAGCAGTGTTGGGGCGGTGAAGACTGAAGCTTTCTTT. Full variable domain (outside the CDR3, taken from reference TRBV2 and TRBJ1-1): EPEVTQTPSHQVTQMGQEVILRCVPISNHLYFYWYRQILGQKVEFLVSFYNNEISEKSEIFDDQFSVERPDGSNFTLKIRSTKLEDSAMYFCASSVGAVKTEAFFGQGTRLTVV.

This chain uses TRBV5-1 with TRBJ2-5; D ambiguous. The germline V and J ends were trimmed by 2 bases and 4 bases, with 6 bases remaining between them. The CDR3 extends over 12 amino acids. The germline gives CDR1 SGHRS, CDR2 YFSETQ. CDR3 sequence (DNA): TGCGCCAGCAGCTTTAGTGGAGAGACCCAGTACTTC. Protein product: CASSFSGETQYF.